This TCR beta chain was identified during a study of CD8 T cells in Susac syndrome. Across the study: Sequenced Susac syndrome patients included more than five with clinically active disease and about eight in remission.

An input of about 0.5 to 1 ug of RNA was subjected to reverse transcription using random hexamers. One entry per CDR3 protein, called by TCRdb with MiXCR from the immunoSEQ multiplex PCR reads. The top ten hold more than 0.11% of the sample, which has about 140,000 distinct CDR3 sequences, 85% to 95% seen once. V lost 7 bases and J 0 bases, leaving 13 bases between the germline ends. The CDR3 sequence is 14 residues long. Germline V gives CDR1 SQVTM, CDR2 ANQGSEA. Source material: CD4+ T cells from PBMCs. The gene calls are TRBV29-1 and TRBJ1-5; no clear D. This sequence originates from a human donor with Susac syndrome. The CDR3 loop is CSGVFTFSNQPQHF. In nucleotides, the CDR3 is TGCAGCGGGGTCTTTACGTTTAGCAATCAGCCCCAGCATTTT. Supplemented by reference TRBV29-1 and TRBJ1-5, the full variable domain reads SAVISQKPSRDICQRGTSLTIQCQVDSQVTMMFWYRQQPGQSLTLIATANQGSEATYESGFVIDKFPISRPNLTFSTLTVSNMSPEDSSIYLCSGVFTFSNQPQHFGDGTRLSIL.